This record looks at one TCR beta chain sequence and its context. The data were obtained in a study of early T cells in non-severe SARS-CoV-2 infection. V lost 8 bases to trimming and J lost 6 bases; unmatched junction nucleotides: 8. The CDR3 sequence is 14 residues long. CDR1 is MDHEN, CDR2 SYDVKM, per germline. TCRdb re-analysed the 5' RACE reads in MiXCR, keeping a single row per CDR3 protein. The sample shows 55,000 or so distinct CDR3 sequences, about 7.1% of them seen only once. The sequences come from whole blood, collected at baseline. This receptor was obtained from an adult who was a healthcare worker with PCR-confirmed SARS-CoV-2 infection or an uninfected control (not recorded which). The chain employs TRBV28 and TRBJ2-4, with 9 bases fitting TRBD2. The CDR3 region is CASQAGGSLNIQYF. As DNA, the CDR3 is TGTGCCAGCCAAGCGGGGGGCTCCTTAAACATTCAGTACTTC.